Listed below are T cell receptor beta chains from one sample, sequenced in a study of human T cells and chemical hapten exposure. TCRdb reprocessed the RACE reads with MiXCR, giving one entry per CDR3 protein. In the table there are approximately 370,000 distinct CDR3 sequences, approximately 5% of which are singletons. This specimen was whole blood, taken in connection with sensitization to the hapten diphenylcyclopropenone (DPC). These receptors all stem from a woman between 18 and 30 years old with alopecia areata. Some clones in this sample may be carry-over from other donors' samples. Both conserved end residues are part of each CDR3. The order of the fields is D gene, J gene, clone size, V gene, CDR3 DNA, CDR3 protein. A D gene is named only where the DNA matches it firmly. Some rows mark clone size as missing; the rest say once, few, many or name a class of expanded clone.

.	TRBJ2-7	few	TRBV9	TGTGCCAGCAGTCCGGTCACGCCAGCGGACGAGCAGTACTTC	CASSPVTPADEQYF
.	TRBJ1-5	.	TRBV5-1	TGCGCCAGCAGCTTGGAGGCCCGAGGGGACAATCAGCCCCAGCATTTT	CASSLEARGDNQPQHF
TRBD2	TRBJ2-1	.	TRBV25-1	TGTGCCAGCAGTGTCCTTTCTAGCGGACCTTACAATGAGCAGTTCTTC	CASSVLSSGPYNEQFF
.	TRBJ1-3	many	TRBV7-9	TGTGCCAGCAGGGGGACGGCCTCTGGAAACACCATATATTTT	CASRGTASGNTIYF
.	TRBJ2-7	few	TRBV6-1	TGTGCCAGCAGTTTCTCAGGGGTCGGACAGTACTTC	CASSFSGVGQYF
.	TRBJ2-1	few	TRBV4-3	TGCGCCAGCAGCCAAGTCTGGGGGAACAATGAGCAGTTCTTC	CASSQVWGNNEQFF
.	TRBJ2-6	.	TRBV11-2	TGTGCCAGCAGCTCCTTGGGGGCTGGGGCCAACGTCCTGACTTTC	CASSSLGAGANVLTF
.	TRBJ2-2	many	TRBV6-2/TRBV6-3	TGTGCCAGCAGTTATAGACAGGATGGCGGGGAGCTGTTTTTT	CASSYRQDGGELFF
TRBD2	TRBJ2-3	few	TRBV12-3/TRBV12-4	TGTGCCAGCAGCTTAGCGGGGCACACAGATACGCAGTATTTT	CASSLAGHTDTQYF
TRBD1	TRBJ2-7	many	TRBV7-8	TGTGCCAGCAGCCCGGACAGGATCGGCTCCGTGGGGGAGCAGTACTTC	CASSPDRIGSVGEQYF
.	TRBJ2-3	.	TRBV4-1	TGCGCCAGCAGCCGACGAGTTCTACCCACAGATACGCAGTATTTT	CASSRRVLPTDTQYF
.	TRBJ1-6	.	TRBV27	TGTGCCAGCAGTTTTGGGGCAGGGAATAAACCCCTCCACTTT	CASSFGAGNKPLHF
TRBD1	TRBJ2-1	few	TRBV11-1	TGTGCCAGCAGCTTAGCTTTGGGGACAGGCTACAATGAGCAGTTCTTC	CASSLALGTGYNEQFF
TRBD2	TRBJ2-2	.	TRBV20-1	TGCAGTGCTAGAGTGGGACTAGCGGGGGCCCATAGCACCGGGGAGCTGTTTTTT	CSARVGLAGAHSTGELFF
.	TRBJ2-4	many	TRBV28	TGTGCCAGCAGTTTATATTCCGGGGTTGGGGCCAAAAACATTCAGTACTTC	CASSLYSGVGAKNIQYF
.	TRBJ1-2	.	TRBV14	TGTGCCAGCAGCAAGGGCCCGGCGGCCGTGAATGGCTACACCTTC	CASSKGPAAVNGYTF
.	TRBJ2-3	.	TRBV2	TGTGCCGGGGGGGGCAGTTACACAGATACGCAGTATTTT	CAGGGSYTDTQYF
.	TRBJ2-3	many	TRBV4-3	TGCGCCAGCAGCCATACGACAGTGGGCACAGATACGCAGTATTTT	CASSHTTVGTDTQYF
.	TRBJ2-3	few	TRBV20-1	TGCAGTGCTAGCCTCTCTTTTCAGAGCCTCGCCACAGATACGCAGTATTTT	CSASLSFQSLATDTQYF
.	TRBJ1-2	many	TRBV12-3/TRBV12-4	TGTGCCAGCAGTTTGGTGGTACAGGATGGCTACACCTTC	CASSLVVQDGYTF
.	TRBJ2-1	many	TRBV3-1	TGTGCCAGCAGCCAAGAGAACAGGGCCCCCTACAATGAGCAGTTCTTC	CASSQENRAPYNEQFF
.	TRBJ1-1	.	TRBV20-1	TGCAGTGCTGCAAGGACGGGCAACACTGAAGCTTTCTTT	CSAARTGNTEAFF
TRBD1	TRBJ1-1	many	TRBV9	TGTGCCAGCAGCGTATCAGGACAGGGGGCCCTGAACACTGAAGCTTTCTTT	CASSVSGQGALNTEAFF
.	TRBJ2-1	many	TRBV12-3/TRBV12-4	TGTGCCAGCAGTTCCCGGGGAGGGGGATACTACAATGAGCAGTTCTTC	CASSSRGGGYYNEQFF
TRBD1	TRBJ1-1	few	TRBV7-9	TGTGCCAGCAACGGAAAGGACAGGATTAACACTGAAGCTTTCTTT	CASNGKDRINTEAFF
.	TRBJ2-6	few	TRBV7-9	TGTGCCAGCCCCAGGATTACAGTGACGGGGGCCAACGTCCTGACTTTC	CASPRITVTGANVLTF
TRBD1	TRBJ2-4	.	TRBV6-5	TGTGCCAGCAGCCCTGGACAGGGGGTATACATTCAGTACTTC	CASSPGQGVYIQYF
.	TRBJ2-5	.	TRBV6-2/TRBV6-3	TGTGCCAGCAGCACAACTACTCAAGAGACCCAGTACTTC	CASSTTTQETQYF
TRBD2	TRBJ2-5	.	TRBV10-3	TGTGCCATCAGTCCCGCGGGGGGGGGTCAAGAGACCCAGTACTTC	CAISPAGGGQETQYF